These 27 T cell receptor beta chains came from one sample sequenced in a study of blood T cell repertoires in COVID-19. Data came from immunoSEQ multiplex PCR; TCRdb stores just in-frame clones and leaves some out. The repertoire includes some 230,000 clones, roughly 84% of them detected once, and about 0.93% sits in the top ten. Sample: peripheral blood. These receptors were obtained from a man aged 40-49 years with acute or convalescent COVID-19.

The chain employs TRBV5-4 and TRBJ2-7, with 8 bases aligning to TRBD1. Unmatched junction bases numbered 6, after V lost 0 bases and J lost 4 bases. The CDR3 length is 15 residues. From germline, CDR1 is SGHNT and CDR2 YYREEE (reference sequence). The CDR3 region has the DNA TGTGCCAGCAGCTTGGGAGGACAGGGTCGGTACGAGCAGTACTTC. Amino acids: CASSLGGQGRYEQYF.

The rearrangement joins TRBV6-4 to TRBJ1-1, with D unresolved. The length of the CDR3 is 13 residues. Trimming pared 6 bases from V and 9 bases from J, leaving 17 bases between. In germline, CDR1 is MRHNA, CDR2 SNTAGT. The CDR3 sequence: CASSPGGFAQAFF. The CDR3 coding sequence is TGTGCCAGCAGCCCCGGAGGATTTGCTCAAGCTTTCTTT.

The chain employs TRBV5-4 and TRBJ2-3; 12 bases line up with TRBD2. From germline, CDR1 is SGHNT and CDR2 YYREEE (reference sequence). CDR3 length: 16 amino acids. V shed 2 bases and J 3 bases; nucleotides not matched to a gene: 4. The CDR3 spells CASSFLAGGPTDTQYF. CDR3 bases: TGTGCCAGCAGCTTCCTAGCGGGGGGGCCGACAGATACGCAGTATTTT.

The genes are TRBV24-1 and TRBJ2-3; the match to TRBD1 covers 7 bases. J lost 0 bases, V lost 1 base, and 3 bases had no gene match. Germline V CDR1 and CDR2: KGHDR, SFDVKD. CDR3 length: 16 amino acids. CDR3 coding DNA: TGTGCCACCAGTGATTTTGGGACAGCTAGCACAGATACGCAGTATTTT. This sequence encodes CATSDFGTASTDTQYF.

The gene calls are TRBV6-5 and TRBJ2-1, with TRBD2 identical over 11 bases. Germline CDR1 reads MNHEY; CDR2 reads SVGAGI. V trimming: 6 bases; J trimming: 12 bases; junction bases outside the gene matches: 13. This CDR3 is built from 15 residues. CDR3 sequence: CASRLRPSGGMGQFF. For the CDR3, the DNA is TGTGCCAGCAGACTACGGCCTAGCGGGGGGATGGGGCAGTTCTTC.

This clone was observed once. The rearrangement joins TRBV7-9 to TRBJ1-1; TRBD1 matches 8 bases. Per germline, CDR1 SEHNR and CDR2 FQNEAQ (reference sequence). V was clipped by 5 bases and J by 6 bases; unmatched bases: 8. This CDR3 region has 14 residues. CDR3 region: CASSRDRGSPEAFF. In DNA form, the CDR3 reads TGTGCCAGCAGCCGCGACAGGGGATCCCCTGAAGCTTTCTTT.

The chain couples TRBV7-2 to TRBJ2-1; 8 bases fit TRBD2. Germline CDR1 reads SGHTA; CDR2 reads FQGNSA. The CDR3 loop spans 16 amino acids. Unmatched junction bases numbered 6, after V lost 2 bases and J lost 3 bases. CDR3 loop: CASSLRSGRIYNEQFF. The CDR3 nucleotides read TGTGCCAGCAGCTTAAGGAGCGGGAGAATCTACAATGAGCAGTTCTTC. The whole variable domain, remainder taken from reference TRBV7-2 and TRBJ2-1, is GAGVSQSPSNKVTEKGKDVELRCDPISGHTALYWYRQSLGQGLEFLIYFQGNSAPDKSGLPSDRFSAERTGGSVSTLTIQRTQQEDSAVYLCASSLRSGRIYNEQFFGPGTRLTVL.

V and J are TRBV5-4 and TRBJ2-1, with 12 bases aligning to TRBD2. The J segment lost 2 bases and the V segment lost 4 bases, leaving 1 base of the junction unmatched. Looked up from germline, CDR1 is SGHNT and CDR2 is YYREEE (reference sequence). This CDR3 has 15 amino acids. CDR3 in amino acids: CASSPSGGAYNEQFF. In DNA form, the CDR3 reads TGTGCCAGCAGCCCTAGCGGGGGGGCCTACAATGAGCAGTTCTTC. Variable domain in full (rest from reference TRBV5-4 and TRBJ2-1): ETGVTQSPTHLIKTRGQQVTLRCSSQSGHNTVSWYQQALGQGPQFIFQYYREEENGRGNFPPRFSGLQFPNYSSELNVNALELDDSALYLCASSPSGGAYNEQFFGPGTRLTVL.

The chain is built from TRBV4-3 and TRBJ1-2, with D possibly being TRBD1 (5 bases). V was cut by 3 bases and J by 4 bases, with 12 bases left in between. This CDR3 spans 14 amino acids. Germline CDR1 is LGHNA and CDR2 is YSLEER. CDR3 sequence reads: CASSHLDRAYGYTF. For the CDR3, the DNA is TGCGCCAGCAGCCACCTAGACAGAGCCTATGGCTACACCTTC.

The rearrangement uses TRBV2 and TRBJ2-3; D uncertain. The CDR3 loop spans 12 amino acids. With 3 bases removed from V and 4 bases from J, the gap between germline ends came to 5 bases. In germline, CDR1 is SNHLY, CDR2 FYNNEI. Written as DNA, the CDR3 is TGTGCCAGCAGTGATCGTTCAGATACGCAGTATTTT. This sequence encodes CASSDRSDTQYF.

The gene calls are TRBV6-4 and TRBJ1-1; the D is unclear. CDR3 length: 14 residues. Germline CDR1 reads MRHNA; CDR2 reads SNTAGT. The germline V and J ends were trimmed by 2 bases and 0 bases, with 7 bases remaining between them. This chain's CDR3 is CASSDSYMNTEAFF. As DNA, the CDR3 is TGTGCCAGCAGTGACAGTTACATGAACACTGAAGCTTTCTTT.

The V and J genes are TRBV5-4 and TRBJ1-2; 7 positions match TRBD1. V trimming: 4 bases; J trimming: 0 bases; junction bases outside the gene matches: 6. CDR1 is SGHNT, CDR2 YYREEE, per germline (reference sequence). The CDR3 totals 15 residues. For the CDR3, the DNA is TGTGCCAGCAGCGCGGGACAGCCTGCTAACTATGGCTACACCTTC. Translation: CASSAGQPANYGYTF.

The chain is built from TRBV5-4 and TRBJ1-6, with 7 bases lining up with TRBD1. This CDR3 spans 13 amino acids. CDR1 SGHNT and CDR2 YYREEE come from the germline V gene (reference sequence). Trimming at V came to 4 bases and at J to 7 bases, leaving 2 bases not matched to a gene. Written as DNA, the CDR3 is TGTGCCAGCAGCGACAGGGCCAATTCACCCCTCCACTTT. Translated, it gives CASSDRANSPLHF.

DNA for the CDR3: TGTGCCAGCAGCCCCGTGTGGGGGGGTACTGAAGCTTTCTTT. Translating it yields CASSPVWGGTEAFF. The V call is TRBV7-9, the J call TRBJ1-1; D is perhaps TRBD1 (5 bases). Trimming left V 5 bases short and J 5 bases short, with 15 bases between. This CDR3 is built from 14 residues. Germline CDR1 and CDR2: SEHNR and FQNEAQ (reference sequence).

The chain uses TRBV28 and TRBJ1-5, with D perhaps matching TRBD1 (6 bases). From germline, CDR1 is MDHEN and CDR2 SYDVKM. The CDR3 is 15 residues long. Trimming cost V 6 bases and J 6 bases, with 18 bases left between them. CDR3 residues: CASSRSKGVGQPQHF. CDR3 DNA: TGTGCCAGCAGCAGGTCCAAGGGGGTCGGTCAGCCCCAGCATTTT.

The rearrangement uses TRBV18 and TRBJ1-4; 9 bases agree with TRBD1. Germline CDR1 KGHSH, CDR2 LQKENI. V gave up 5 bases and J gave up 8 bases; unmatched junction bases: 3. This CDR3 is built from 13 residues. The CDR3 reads CASSSGTGEKLFF. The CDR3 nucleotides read TGTGCCAGCTCATCCGGGACAGGGGAAAAACTGTTTTTT.

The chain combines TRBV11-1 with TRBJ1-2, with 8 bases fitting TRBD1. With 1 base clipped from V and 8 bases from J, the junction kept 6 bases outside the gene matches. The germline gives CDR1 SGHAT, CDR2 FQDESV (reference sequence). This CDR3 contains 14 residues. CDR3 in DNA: TGTGCCAGCAGCTTAGACTGGACAGGGAGAGGCTACACCTTC. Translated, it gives CASSLDWTGRGYTF.

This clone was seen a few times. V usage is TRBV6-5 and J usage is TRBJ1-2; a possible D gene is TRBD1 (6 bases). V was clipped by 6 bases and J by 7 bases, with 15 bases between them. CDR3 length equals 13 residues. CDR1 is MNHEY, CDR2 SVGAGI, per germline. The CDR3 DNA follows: TGTGCCAGCAGCCCAGACAGGTCGGCTGGCTACACCTTC. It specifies CASSPDRSAGYTF.

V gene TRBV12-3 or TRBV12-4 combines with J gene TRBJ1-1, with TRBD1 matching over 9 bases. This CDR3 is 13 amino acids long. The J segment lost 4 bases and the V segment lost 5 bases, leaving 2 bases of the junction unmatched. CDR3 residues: CASSQTGGTEAFF. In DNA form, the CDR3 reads TGTGCCAGCAGTCAGACAGGGGGCACTGAAGCTTTCTTT.

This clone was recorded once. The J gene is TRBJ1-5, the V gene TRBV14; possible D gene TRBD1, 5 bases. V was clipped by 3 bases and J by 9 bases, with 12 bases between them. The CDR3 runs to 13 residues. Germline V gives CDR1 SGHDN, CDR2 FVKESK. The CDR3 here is CASSHGTGWPQHF. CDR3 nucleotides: TGTGCCAGCAGCCACGGCACAGGATGGCCCCAGCATTTT.

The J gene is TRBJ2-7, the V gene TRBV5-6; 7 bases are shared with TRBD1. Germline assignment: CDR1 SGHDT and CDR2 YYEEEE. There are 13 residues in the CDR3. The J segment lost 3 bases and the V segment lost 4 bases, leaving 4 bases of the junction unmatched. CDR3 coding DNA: TGTGCCAGCAGCGGACAGGTTCTCTACGAGCAGTACTTC. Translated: CASSGQVLYEQYF.

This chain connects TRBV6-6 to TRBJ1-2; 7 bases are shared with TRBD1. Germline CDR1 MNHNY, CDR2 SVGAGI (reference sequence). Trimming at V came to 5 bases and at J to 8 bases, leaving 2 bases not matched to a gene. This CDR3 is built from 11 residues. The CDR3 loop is CASSDRVGYTF. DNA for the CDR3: TGTGCCAGCAGTGACAGGGTCGGCTACACCTTC.

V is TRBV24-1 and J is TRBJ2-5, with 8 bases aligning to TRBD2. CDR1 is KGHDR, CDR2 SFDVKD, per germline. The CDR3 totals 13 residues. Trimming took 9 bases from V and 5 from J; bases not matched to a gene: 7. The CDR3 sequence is CATGPAGAETQYF. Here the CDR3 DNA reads TGTGCCACCGGGCCAGCGGGGGCGGAGACCCAGTACTTC.

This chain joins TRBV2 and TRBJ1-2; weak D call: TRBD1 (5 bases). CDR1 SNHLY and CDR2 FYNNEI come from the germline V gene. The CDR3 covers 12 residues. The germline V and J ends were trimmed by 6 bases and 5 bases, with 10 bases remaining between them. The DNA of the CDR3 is TGTGCCAGCAGGGGGCTTGTTTATGGCTACACCTTC. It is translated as CASRGLVYGYTF.

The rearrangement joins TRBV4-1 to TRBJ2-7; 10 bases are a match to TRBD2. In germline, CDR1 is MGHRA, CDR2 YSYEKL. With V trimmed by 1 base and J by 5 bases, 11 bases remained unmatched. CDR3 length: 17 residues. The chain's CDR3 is CASSQGPSGGIGDEQYF. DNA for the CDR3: TGCGCCAGCAGCCAAGGACCTAGCGGGGGAATCGGGGACGAGCAGTACTTC.

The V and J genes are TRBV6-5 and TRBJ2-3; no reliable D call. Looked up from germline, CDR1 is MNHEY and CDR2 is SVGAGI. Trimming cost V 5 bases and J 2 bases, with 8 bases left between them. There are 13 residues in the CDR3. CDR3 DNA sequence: TGTGCCAGCAGTATGAGTATCACAGATACGCAGTATTTT. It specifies CASSMSITDTQYF.

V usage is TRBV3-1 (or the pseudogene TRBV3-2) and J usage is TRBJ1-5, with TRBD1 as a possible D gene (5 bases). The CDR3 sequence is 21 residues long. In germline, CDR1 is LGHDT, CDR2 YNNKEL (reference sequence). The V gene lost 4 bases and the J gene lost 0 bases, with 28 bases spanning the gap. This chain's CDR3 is CASSLGVGDGGTHYSNQPQHF. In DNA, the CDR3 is TGTGCCAGCAGCCTCGGTGTCGGTGACGGGGGGACTCATTATAGCAATCAGCCCCAGCATTTT.